These 13 T cell receptor beta chains were all obtained from the same sample, sequenced in a study of spatial heterogeneity in lung cancer. Specified time point: sample taken at primary tumor resection. Whole RNA, isolated from tumor, nontumor lung or frozen PBMC, was sequenced without prior sorting. Each CDR3 protein gets one entry after TCRdb re-called the 5' RACE reads with MiXCR. The profile shows 30,000 to 40,000 distinct CDR3 sequences, around 5.5% of them singletons. The specimen comprised PBMCs, sampled at surgery. The receptors derive from a female donor with early-stage non-small cell lung cancer.

This chain joins TRBV19 and TRBJ1-2; perhaps TRBD1 as D (6 bases). V lost 6 bases and J 8 bases, leaving 19 bases between the germline ends. CDR1 is LNHDA and CDR2 is SQIVND in the germline V gene (reference sequence). The CDR3 loop spans 14 amino acids. This CDR3 is CASSPSGTKGGYTF. In nucleotides, the CDR3 is TGTGCCAGTAGCCCATCTGGGACAAAGGGGGGCTACACCTTC. Full variable domain (outside the CDR3, taken from reference TRBV19 and TRBJ1-2): DGGITQSPKYLFRKEGQNVTLSCEQNLNHDAMYWYRQDPGQGLRLIYYSQIVNDFQKGDIAEGYSVSREKKESFPLTVTSAQKNPTAFYLCASSPSGTKGGYTFGSGTRLTVV.

The CDR3: CASRDRGHGDTQYF. As DNA, the CDR3 is TGTGCCAGTAGGGACAGGGGGCATGGCGATACGCAGTATTTT. This chain connects TRBV19 to TRBJ2-3; 11 nucleotides align to TRBD1. The CDR3 is 14 amino acids. V was pared by 6 bases and J by 6 bases, with 5 bases of the junction left unmatched. Per the germline V gene, CDR1 is LNHDA and CDR2 is SQIVND (reference sequence).

This clonotype was observed many times. J is TRBJ2-5 and V is TRBV9; D may be TRBD1 (5 bases). The ends were cut back, 4 bases at V and 7 bases at J, with 20 bases in the middle. Germline assignment: CDR1 SGDLS and CDR2 YYNGEE. The CDR3 consists of 15 residues. The CDR3 region has the DNA TGTGCCAGCAGCCCACTATTGGACAACGAAGGGACCCAGTACTTC. Translating gives CASSPLLDNEGTQYF.

This clonotype was found many times. The V gene is TRBV4-2, the J gene TRBJ1-6; D is ambiguous. V was clipped by 6 bases and J by 13 bases, with 16 bases between them. Germline V gene sequence: CDR1 LGHNA, CDR2 YNFKEQ. The CDR3 contains 13 residues. Here the CDR3 reads CASSPEQSTPLHF. CDR3 nucleotides: TGTGCCAGCAGTCCCGAACAGTCCACCCCCCTCCACTTT.

At least ten counts were recorded for this clonotype. This chain joins TRBV9 and TRBJ2-5; a weak D match, TRBD1 (6 bases). Per germline, CDR1 SGDLS and CDR2 YYNGEE. The V and J ends lost 1 base and 2 bases respectively, with 9 bases between them. This CDR3 contains 14 residues. The CDR3 DNA reads TGTGCCAGCAGCGTAACCGGGACACAAGAGACCCAGTACTTC. Protein: CASSVTGTQETQYF. Complete variable domain (other parts from reference TRBV9 and TRBJ2-5): DSGVTQTPKHLITATGQRVTLRCSPRSGDLSVYWYQQSLDQGLQFLIQYYNGEERAKGNILERFSAQQFPDLHSELNLSSLELGDSALYFCASSVTGTQETQYFGPGTRLLVL.

This clonotype came up many times. CDR3 amino acids: CASSLDQGNTEAFF. CDR3 nucleotides: TGCGCCAGCAGCTTGGATCAGGGAAACACTGAAGCTTTCTTT. This rearrangement joins TRBV5-1 to TRBJ1-1, with D possibly being TRBD1 (5 bases). The CDR3 is 14 residues long. CDR1 and CDR2 from the germline V gene are SGHRS and YFSETQ. V shed 0 bases and J shed 2 bases, with 8 bases lying between them.

At least ten counts were recorded for this clonotype. The rearrangement uses TRBV7-9 and TRBJ1-1; 8 bases fit TRBD1. Germline assignment: CDR1 SEHNR and CDR2 FQNEAQ (reference sequence). This CDR3 has 14 residues. Trimming at V came to 6 bases and at J to 1 base, leaving 4 bases not matched to a gene. The CDR3 DNA is TGTGCCAGCAGATCCGACAGGGGGAACACTGAAGCTTTCTTT. Its translation: CASRSDRGNTEAFF.

Ten or more counts support this clonotype. This chain links TRBV18 with TRBJ1-1; D may be TRBD1 (5 bases). There are 14 residues in the CDR3. Germline V gene data show CDR1 as KGHSH and CDR2 as LQKENI. Trimming cost V 3 bases and J 7 bases, with 15 bases left between them. DNA for the CDR3: TGTGCCAGCTCACCCACCGGGGCTAGAGGTGAAGCTTTCTTT. This encodes CASSPTGARGEAFF. Using reference TRBV18 and TRBJ1-1 for the parts outside the CDR3, the full variable domain is NAGVMQNPRHLVRRRGQEARLRCSPMKGHSHVYWYRQLPEEGLKFMVYLQKENIIDESGMPKERFSAEFPKEGPSILRIQQVVRGDSAAYFCASSPTGARGEAFFGQGTRLTVV.

This clonotype was seen many times. The gene calls are TRBV2 and TRBJ2-1, with a tentative D call TRBD2 (5 bases). Germline V gives CDR1 SNHLY, CDR2 FYNNEI. V was pared by 10 bases and J by 2 bases, with 12 bases between. The CDR3 extends over 13 amino acids. This chain's CDR3 is CATQDWTYNEQFF. The CDR3 region has the DNA TGTGCCACTCAGGACTGGACCTACAATGAGCAGTTCTTC.

In its sample, this clonotype was seen a few times. V and J are TRBV27 and TRBJ2-1; D is unclear. The CDR3 has 12 residues. V shed 6 bases and J shed 7 bases, with 10 bases lying between them. The V gene's germline CDR1 is MNHEY and CDR2 SMNVEV (reference sequence). The chain's CDR3 is CASRTKANEQFF. DNA of the CDR3: TGTGCCAGCAGAACAAAGGCGAATGAGCAGTTCTTC.

As regards this clonotype: A much larger clone is a single base away; this may be a read error. V gene TRBV6-1 combines with J gene TRBJ1-5; TRBD1 matches 7 bases. The germline gives CDR1 MNHNS, CDR2 SASEGT. The trim removed 5 bases at V and 3 bases at J, leaving 10 bases unmatched. The CDR3 length is 16 residues. The CDR3 DNA sequence: TGTGCCAGCAGTCAAAGCCCGGGGACAGACAATCAGCCCCAGCATTTT. Translating it yields CASSQSPGTDNQPQHF.

In its sample, this clonotype was seen many times. The V and J genes are TRBV5-1 and TRBJ1-2; D is possibly TRBD1 (6 bases). Germline CDR1 reads SGHRS; CDR2 reads YFSETQ. The CDR3 consists of 14 residues. The V gene lost 5 bases and the J gene lost 0 bases, with 11 bases spanning the gap. CDR3 DNA sequence: TGCGCCAGCAGAGGGGACACAACTAACTATGGCTACACCTTC. This gives the protein CASRGDTTNYGYTF. Looking up the rest from reference TRBV5-1 and TRBJ1-2 gives the full variable domain: KAGVTQTPRYLIKTRGQQVTLSCSPISGHRSVSWYQQTPGQGLQFLFEYFSETQRNKGNFPGRFSGRQFSNSRSEMNVSTLELGDSALYLCASRGDTTNYGYTFGSGTRLTVV.

This clonotype was observed a few times. V and J are TRBV6-9 and TRBJ1-5; 7 bases agree with TRBD1. This CDR3 spans 16 amino acids. V lost 6 bases, J lost 2 bases, and 10 bases stayed unmatched. The germline gives CDR1 MNHGY, CDR2 SVAAGI. Written as DNA, the CDR3 is TGTGCCAGCAGGATGACAGGGCGGAGGGGCAATCAGCCCCAGCATTTT. It codes for CASRMTGRRGNQPQHF.